The text below deals with one TCR beta chain. Its target is unknown. Distinct nucleotide sequences in the sample also encode this CDR3. V gave up 3 bases and J gave up 1 base, with 24 bases separating them. Germline-derived CDR1 and CDR2 are SGHVS and FNYEAQ. This CDR3 is built from 19 residues. This specimen comes from a study of T cells in narcolepsy. Looking at the study overall: Donors had narcolepsy type 1 or type 2, or were healthy controls. Study-wide results and limits: Healthy controls reportedly lacked the autoreactive clonotypes serially found in patients' blood. Same-patient CSF and blood CD4+ T cell clonotypes included HCRT-specific and TRIB2-specific autoreactive ones.

Clones were sequenced by immunoSEQ multiplex PCR, and TCRdb holds only the in-frame ones, with some missing. The data hold fewer than 35,000 clones, with roughly 80% observed a single time. The sequence was collected from a human donor with narcolepsy. The rearrangement uses TRBV7-6 and TRBJ1-1; tentatively, D is TRBD1 (6 bases). The sequencing sample was made of CD45RA- memory CD4+ T cells from PBMCs. CDR3 DNA: TGTGCCAGCAGCTTTCGGATCAAATGGGAGGGGGAGGGGAACACTGAAGCTTTCTTT. Protein sequence: CASSFRIKWEGEGNTEAFF.